These T cell receptor beta chains were read from a single sample in a study of shared clonotypes between healthy human individuals. This table comes from immunoSEQ multiplex PCR, and its TCRdb copy is limited to in-frame clones, with some not included. This sample yields approximately 2.5 million clones, of which approximately 92% are seen a single time; 0.14% belongs to the top ten. Sequenced material: naive CD4+ T cells sorted from blood. The receptor set was obtained from a man between 18 and 35 years old in good health. CDR3s include the opening cysteine and the closing phenylalanine or tryptophan. Fields, in order: V gene, CDR3 length, J gene, CDR3 protein.

V gene: TRBV29-1; CDR3 length: 14; J gene: TRBJ1-2; CDR3 protein: CSVEGPGQGYGYTF
V gene: TRBV29-1; CDR3 length: 14; J gene: TRBJ2-3; CDR3 protein: CSVYRDYSTDTQYF
V gene: TRBV6-5; CDR3 length: 14; J gene: TRBJ2-7; CDR3 protein: CASSPAGGPYEQYF
V gene: TRBV28; CDR3 length: 14; J gene: TRBJ1-1; CDR3 protein: CASRQGQDISEAFF
V gene: TRBV7-2; CDR3 length: 14; J gene: TRBJ2-5; CDR3 protein: CASSPWTREETQYF
V gene: TRBV10-1; CDR3 length: 15; J gene: TRBJ2-1; CDR3 protein: CASSPGRGAYNEQFF
V gene: TRBV28; CDR3 length: 14; J gene: TRBJ1-4; CDR3 protein: CASSLGQGIEKLFF
V gene: TRBV5-1; CDR3 length: 11; J gene: TRBJ2-7; CDR3 protein: CASRTGGEQYF
V gene: TRBV28; CDR3 length: 14; J gene: TRBJ2-4; CDR3 protein: CASRAPGRHNIQYF
V gene: TRBV6-6; CDR3 length: 15; J gene: TRBJ2-5; CDR3 protein: CASSRLAGGGETQYF
V gene: TRBV6-1; CDR3 length: 15; J gene: TRBJ2-7; CDR3 protein: CASSEAGTARYEQYF
V gene: TRBV4-1; CDR3 length: 18; J gene: TRBJ1-2; CDR3 protein: CASSQDYDLGRDLYGYTF
V gene: TRBV7-9; CDR3 length: 14; J gene: TRBJ2-5; CDR3 protein: CASSLGTAQETQYF
V gene: TRBV5-4; CDR3 length: 15; J gene: TRBJ1-1; CDR3 protein: CASNAVGTGKTEAFF
V gene: TRBV2; CDR3 length: 14; J gene: TRBJ1-2; CDR3 protein: CASSGQATSYGYTF
V gene: TRBV5-6; CDR3 length: 14; J gene: TRBJ2-7; CDR3 protein: CASRTPGQGNEQYF
V gene: TRBV7-9; CDR3 length: 16; J gene: NA; CDR3 protein: CASLRGLAESSYEQYF
V gene: TRBV18; CDR3 length: 16; J gene: TRBJ1-5; CDR3 protein: CASSPPTEGSNQPQHF
V gene: TRBV19; CDR3 length: 14; J gene: TRBJ1-6; CDR3 protein: CATTSGTENSPLHF
V gene: TRBV28; CDR3 length: 16; J gene: TRBJ2-1; CDR3 protein: CASMAVVAGMNNEQFF
V gene: TRBV19; CDR3 length: 12; J gene: TRBJ1-5; CDR3 protein: CASSISNQPQHF
V gene: TRBV25-1; CDR3 length: 14; J gene: TRBJ1-5; CDR3 protein: CASSETGLGQPQHF
V gene: TRBV27; CDR3 length: 15; J gene: TRBJ1-1; CDR3 protein: CASSLNSLGGTEAFF
V gene: TRBV11-2; CDR3 length: 14; J gene: TRBJ1-6; CDR3 protein: CASSLKGEDSPLHF
V gene: TRBV30; CDR3 length: 13; J gene: TRBJ2-2; CDR3 protein: CAWKEQSTGELFF
V gene: TRBV9; CDR3 length: 16; J gene: TRBJ2-1; CDR3 protein: CASSPNSGGSWNEQFF
V gene: TRBV5-4; CDR3 length: 15; J gene: TRBJ2-3; CDR3 protein: CASSTGQEFADTQYF
V gene: TRBV5-6; CDR3 length: 15; J gene: TRBJ2-7; CDR3 protein: CASSPLAGASYEQYF
V gene: TRBV11-2; CDR3 length: 15; J gene: TRBJ2-5; CDR3 protein: CASSLDDLARETQYF
V gene: TRBV30; CDR3 length: 13; J gene: TRBJ2-3; CDR3 protein: CAWTPTSTDTQYF
V gene: TRBV18; CDR3 length: 14; J gene: TRBJ1-1; CDR3 protein: CASSRKEGATEAFF
V gene: TRBV28; CDR3 length: 14; J gene: TRBJ1-5; CDR3 protein: CASSRGQGGQPQHF
V gene: TRBV28; CDR3 length: 11; J gene: TRBJ2-2; CDR3 protein: CASGFTGELFF
V gene: TRBV2; CDR3 length: 10; J gene: TRBJ2-1; CDR3 protein: CASSEYGQFF
V gene: TRBV5-5; CDR3 length: 15; J gene: TRBJ1-5; CDR3 protein: CASSLEGSSNQPQHF
V gene: TRBV7-2; CDR3 length: 12; J gene: TRBJ2-5; CDR3 protein: CASSSPPETQYF
V gene: TRBV19; CDR3 length: 15; J gene: TRBJ2-2; CDR3 protein: CASSPRGSKSGELFF
V gene: TRBV6-6; CDR3 length: 15; J gene: TRBJ2-3; CDR3 protein: CASSPLTEFLPTQYF
V gene: TRBV6-1; CDR3 length: 14; J gene: TRBJ1-4; CDR3 protein: CASSEGRGDEKLFF
V gene: TRBV5-1; CDR3 length: 16; J gene: TRBJ1-6; CDR3 protein: CASSLSSDRGNSPLHF
V gene: TRBV5-5; CDR3 length: 16; J gene: TRBJ2-5; CDR3 protein: CASSRLLSGASETQYF
V gene: TRBV28; CDR3 length: 15; J gene: TRBJ2-7; CDR3 protein: CASSPSDRVIHEQYF
V gene: TRBV5-5; CDR3 length: 13; J gene: TRBJ2-7; CDR3 protein: CASSLTSGYEQYF
V gene: TRBV28; CDR3 length: 14; J gene: TRBJ2-1; CDR3 protein: CASSLPDRYNEQFF
V gene: TRBV9; CDR3 length: 18; J gene: TRBJ2-1; CDR3 protein: CASSVLAGGESSYNEQFF
V gene: TRBV6-6; CDR3 length: 13; J gene: TRBJ1-5; CDR3 protein: CASSQSGNQPQHF
V gene: TRBV11-2; CDR3 length: 14; J gene: TRBJ2-7; CDR3 protein: CASSSRQRSYEQYF
V gene: TRBV5-4; CDR3 length: 15; J gene: TRBJ2-5; CDR3 protein: CASSLGTAYQETQYF
V gene: TRBV6-1; CDR3 length: 17; J gene: TRBJ2-5; CDR3 protein: CASSEVAGMAFGETQYF
V gene: TRBV18; CDR3 length: 14; J gene: TRBJ2-7; CDR3 protein: CASSPGLAVYEQYF
V gene: TRBV7-9; CDR3 length: 13; J gene: TRBJ1-2; CDR3 protein: CASRDLAYYGYTF
V gene: TRBV6-5; CDR3 length: 16; J gene: TRBJ2-1; CDR3 protein: CASSYDRLAGNNEQFF
V gene: TRBV2; CDR3 length: 14; J gene: TRBJ2-7; CDR3 protein: CASCRDRGSYEQYF